This T cell receptor beta chain was obtained from a study of blood T cell repertoires in COVID-19. Per the original data handling: Amplification from reference gene primers served as the basis for estimated nucleated cell counts. Sequenced by immunoSEQ multiplex PCR; TCRdb stores in-frame clones only, minus some. The D gene and trimming were derived from the DNA, and the V and J assignments and clone size from that table. Of around 130,000 clones in the sample, more than 75% were seen once. In its sample, this clone was seen once. Sequenced sample: peripheral blood. The receptor comes from a woman in her forties or fifties with acute or convalescent COVID-19.

The CDR3 reads CASSLSGRDRGGYTF. CDR3 nucleotides: TGTGCCAGCAGCTTAAGTGGCCGGGACAGGGGTGGCTACACCTTC. The chain recombines TRBV7-9 with TRBJ1-2, with 10 bases that match TRBD1. With 2 bases clipped from V and 7 bases from J, the junction kept 7 bases outside the gene matches. Germline CDR1 and CDR2: SEHNR and FQNEAQ (reference sequence). CDR3 size: 15 residues.